This T cell receptor beta chain was captured in a study of shared clonotypes between healthy human individuals. Germline CDR1 and CDR2: MNHEY and SVGAGI. The CDR3 spans 13 residues. V shed 5 bases, J shed 3 bases, and the junction held 4 bases outside the gene matches. The study separated CD4+ cells into CD45RA+ naive and CD45RA-negative memory subsets. Template for every sorted-subset replicate PCR totaled approximately 0.2 ug DNA, roughly 30,000 T cell genomes. Clones were sequenced by immunoSEQ multiplex PCR, and TCRdb holds only the in-frame ones, with some missing. Of 2 million to 3 million clones in the sample, 80% to 95% were seen once. The count of this clone is one.

V gene TRBV6-5 combines with J gene TRBJ2-7, with 7 nucleotides matching TRBD1. This clonotype originated in a man between 18 and 29 years old in good health. Some clones in this sample may be carry-over from other donors' samples. Sequenced input: naive CD4+ T cells from PBMCs. Stated subset: CD45RA+ positively selected. Written as DNA, the CDR3 is TGTGCCAGCAGTAGGACAGGAGACTACGAGCAGTACTTC. As protein: CASSRTGDYEQYF.